This T cell receptor (beta chain) was sequenced for a study of CD4+ T cells in melanoma. Repertoires were generated with immunoSEQ multiplex PCR, while TCRdb's copy carries only in-frame clones and drops some. The sample lists approximately 19,000 clones, 78% seen once, with over 9.5% in the top ten. Losses at the gene ends were 4 bases for V and 5 bases for J; bases not matched to a gene: 3. Germline CDR1 and CDR2: MRHNA and SNTAGT. The CDR3 has 13 residues. The receptor was derived from a human donor with melanoma. The chain recombines TRBV6-4 with TRBJ1-2; 8 nucleotides agree with TRBD1. CDR3 nucleotides: TGTGCCAGCAGTGCGACAGGGGAGTATGGCTACACCTTC. Amino acids: CASSATGEYGYTF.